The 14 T cell receptor beta chains below come from one sample, sequenced in a study of glioma-infiltrating T cells. The iRepertoire nested amplicon-rescue multiplex PCR amplified TCR alpha and beta CDR3s from RNA. A single record per CDR3 protein comes from TCRdb applying MiXCR to the multiplex PCR reads. The sample shows 300,000 to 450,000 distinct CDR3 sequences, 41% of them seen only once. The sequencing sample was made of glioma tissue, nonneoplastic brain tissue, or PBMCs (not recorded which). All receptors derive from a human donor with low-grade glioma or glioblastoma, undergoing nonglioma brain surgery, or in good health (not recorded which).

About this clonotype itself: A much larger clone is a single base away; this may be a read error. The chain links TRBV10-3 to TRBJ2-1; D unclear. Germline CDR1 ENHRY, CDR2 SYGVKD. The CDR3 is 10 amino acids. CDR3 residues: CTIGSNEQFF. DNA of the CDR3: TGTACCATCGGTAGTAATGAGCAGTTCTTC.

This clonotype was detected only a few times. This chain uses TRBV20-1 with TRBJ2-3, with TRBD1 matching over 10 bases. CDR1 DFQATT and CDR2 SNEGSKA come from the germline V gene (reference sequence). V shed 3 bases, J shed 3 bases, and the junction held 3 bases outside the gene matches. The CDR3 length is 14 residues. The CDR3 protein is CSASTGQGTDTQYF. In nucleotides, the CDR3 is TGCAGTGCTAGTACGGGACAGGGGACAGATACGCAGTATTTT.

The CDR3, as DNA: TGCAGTGCTAGACCGGGGATGGATCGAGAGACCCAGTACTTC. This gives the protein CSARPGMDRETQYF. This rearrangement joins TRBV20-1 to TRBJ2-5; the D gene is possibly TRBD2 (5 bases). The V end lost 2 bases, the J end lost 4 bases, and 14 bases lay between the germline ends. CDR1 is DFQATT, CDR2 SNEGSKA, per germline (reference sequence). This CDR3 spans 14 amino acids.

This clonotype was observed a few times. The chain joins TRBV5-1 to TRBJ2-6; D call uncertain. Germline values: CDR1 SGHRS, CDR2 YFSETQ. Trimming cost V 2 bases and J 5 bases, with 8 bases left between them. The CDR3 totals 14 residues. CDR3: CASSFNLRANVLTF. The DNA for the CDR3 is TGCGCCAGCAGCTTCAATCTGAGGGCCAACGTCCTGACTTTC. Supplemented by reference TRBV5-1 and TRBJ2-6, the full variable domain reads KAGVTQTPRYLIKTRGQQVTLSCSPISGHRSVSWYQQTPGQGLQFLFEYFSETQRNKGNFPGRFSGRQFSNSRSEMNVSTLELGDSALYLCASSFNLRANVLTFGAGSRLTVL.

This clonotype has just one count. One junction end disagrees with the germline gene, perhaps due to a read error. The rearrangement uses TRBV20-1 and TRBJ1-2; D gene ambiguous. The CDR3 consists of 15 residues. Germline CDR1 reads DFQATT; CDR2 reads SNEGSKA (reference sequence). The CDR3 loop is CSAREAGKKNYGYTF. The CDR3 nucleotides are TGCAGTGCTAGAGAGGCAGGAAAGAAGAACTATGGCTACACTTTC.

This rearrangement joins TRBV20-1 to TRBJ2-1; 10 bases are a match to TRBD2. There are 18 residues in the CDR3. Germline V gene sequence: CDR1 DFQATT, CDR2 SNEGSKA (reference sequence). The CDR3 reads CSVEGEGSGRASYNEQFF. The DNA of the CDR3 is TGCAGCGTTGAAGGAGAAGGCAGCGGGAGGGCCTCCTACAATGAGCAGTTCTTC.

In the case of this clonotype: One junction end does not reproduce the germline sequence, and a read error may be involved. This chain connects TRBV7-7 to TRBJ1-2; 7 bases agree with TRBD1. The CDR3 contains 20 residues. CDR1 SSHAT and CDR2 FNYEAQ come from the germline V gene (reference sequence). CDR3 DNA sequence: TGCGCCAGCAGCTTGAAAAGTCCGAGCGGATCTTACAGGGGTAACTATGGCTACACCTTC. Translating it yields CASSLKSPSGSYRGNYGYTF.

The chain recombines TRBV3-1 with TRBJ2-2; 10 bases line up with TRBD2. J gave up 4 bases and V 4 bases, and 3 bases lay outside the gene matches. The CDR3 is 15 residues long. The germline gives CDR1 LGHDT, CDR2 YNNKEL (reference sequence). The CDR3 protein is CASSPRTSGTGELFF. The CDR3 coding sequence is TGTGCCAGCAGCCCCCGGACTAGCGGCACCGGGGAGCTGTTTTTT.

This clonotype was counted many times. V gene TRBV28 combines with J gene TRBJ1-2, with TRBD1 identical over 7 bases. V shed 2 bases, J shed 6 bases, and the junction held 9 bases outside the gene matches. In germline, CDR1 is MDHEN, CDR2 SYDVKM. The CDR3 has 15 amino acids. The CDR3 sequence: CASSLLTGTDNGYTF. In DNA, the CDR3 is TGTGCCAGCAGTTTACTCACCGGGACAGATAATGGCTACACCTTC.

The J gene is TRBJ2-2, the V gene TRBV29-1, with D perhaps assigned TRBD1 or TRBD2 (5 bases each). This CDR3 has 12 residues. The V end lost 4 bases, the J end lost 12 bases, and 15 bases lay between the germline ends. In germline, CDR1 is SQVTM, CDR2 ANQGSEA. CDR3 bases: TGCAGCGTTGGGCAATCGGGGCAGAAGCTGTTTTTT. It specifies CSVGQSGQKLFF.

Comments on this clonotype: Given a much more abundant clone one base away, this may be a read error. This chain connects TRBV28 to TRBJ1-5; TRBD1 is a possible D gene (6 bases). The CDR3 spans 14 residues. Germline loops: CDR1 MDHEN, CDR2 SYDVKM. The V gene lost 9 bases and the J gene lost 6 bases, with 18 bases spanning the gap. DNA of the CDR3: TGTGCCAGAAATTCTAAGACAGGAGCTCAGCCCCAGCATTTT. Encoded protein: CARNSKTGAQPQHF. The full variable domain, with the rest looked up from reference TRBV28 and TRBJ1-5, is DVKVTQSSRYLVKRTGEKVFLECVQDMDHENMFWYRQDPGLGLRLIYFSYDVKMKEKGDIPEGYSVSREKKERFSLILESASTNQTSMYLCARNSKTGAQPQHFGDGTRLSIL.

As regards this clonotype: This sequence may be a read error, since a much larger clone differs from it by one base. The rearrangement links TRBV20-1 to TRBJ2-3, with D tentatively TRBD1 (5 bases). V was cut by 3 bases and J by 8 bases, with 15 bases left in between. CDR3 length: 13 residues. Per the germline V gene, CDR1 is DFQATT and CDR2 is SNEGSKA (reference sequence). In DNA, the CDR3 is TGCAGTGCTAGGCAGGGTATGGTAGGTACGCAGTATTTT. It is translated as CSARQGMVGTQYF.

The V call is TRBV4-1, the J call TRBJ2-5; 7 bases agree with TRBD2. Germline assignment: CDR1 MGHRA and CDR2 YSYEKL. J gave up 4 bases and V 1 base, and 9 bases lay outside the gene matches. The CDR3 sequence is 16 residues long. CDR3 coding DNA: TGCGCCAGCAGCCAAGGGGGGGGGGGAAGCTTAGAGACCCAGTACTTC. This gives the protein CASSQGGGGSLETQYF.

On this clonotype: A read error may be the cause here, since a much bigger clone is one base away. The chain carries TRBV28 and TRBJ2-3; D uncertain. Germline V gene lookup returns CDR1 MDHEN and CDR2 SYDVKM. The CDR3 loop spans 12 amino acids. Trimming left V 8 bases short and J 2 bases short, with 8 bases between. CDR3 sequence (DNA): TGTGCCAGCCGTTACTACACAGATACGCAGTATTTT. It yields the protein CASRYYTDTQYF.